A single sample gave rise to the 5 T cell receptor beta chains below, sequenced in a study of molecular identifiers for immune sequencing clone quantification. TCRdb fed the PCR reads into MiXCR, producing one record per CDR3 protein. The profile shows tens of thousands of distinct CDR3 sequences, around 23% of them singletons. Sequenced: naive CD8+ T cells from blood, with Jurkat cell RNA spiked in. Subset indicated: FACS-sorted CD8+CD4-CCR7+CD45RA+ naive T cells. Receptor source: a human donor in good health. Some libraries in this study had Jurkat cell RNA spiked in.

This clonotype was detected only a few times. This sequence joins TRBV4-3 and TRBJ1-4; no reliable D call. CDR3 length equals 15 residues. Germline CDR1 is LGHNA and CDR2 is YSLEER. Deletions cut 0 bases from V and 0 bases from J, with 5 bases between. CDR3 bases: TGCGCCAGCAGCCAAGAGGCAGCAACTAATGAAAAACTGTTTTTT. Translated, it gives CASSQEAATNEKLFF.

This chain uses TRBV27 with TRBJ1-1, with a possible D match to TRBD1 (5 bases). The V gene lost 5 bases and the J gene lost 4 bases, with 11 bases spanning the gap. CDR1 MNHEY and CDR2 SMNVEV come from the germline V gene (reference sequence). The CDR3 covers 13 residues. CDR3: CASSQQTGTEAFF. The DNA of the CDR3 is TGTGCCAGCAGTCAACAAACAGGCACTGAAGCTTTCTTT.

This clonotype was seen many times. The CDR3 reads CASSGEESPTLQETQYF. For the CDR3, the DNA is TGTGCCAGCAGCGGTGAAGAGAGTCCTACCCTCCAAGAGACCCAGTACTTC. The genes are TRBV5-6 and TRBJ2-5; unclear D gene. With 4 bases removed from V and 1 base from J, the gap between germline ends came to 20 bases. Looked up from germline, CDR1 is SGHDT and CDR2 is YYEEEE. The CDR3 extends over 17 amino acids.

This clonotype has ten or more counts. CDR3 residues: CASSGGLNTQYF. In DNA, the CDR3 is TGTGCCAGCAGTGGCGGGCTAAATACGCAGTATTTT. V is TRBV2 and J is TRBJ2-3, with D possibly being TRBD2 (5 bases). Trimming pared 4 bases from V and 7 bases from J, leaving 9 bases between. Per the germline V gene, CDR1 is SNHLY and CDR2 is FYNNEI. The CDR3 loop spans 12 amino acids.

This clonotype was found many times. The chain joins TRBV27 to TRBJ2-7, with 8 bases lining up with TRBD1. The CDR3 consists of 13 residues. Per germline, CDR1 MNHEY and CDR2 SMNVEV (reference sequence). The V segment lost 10 bases and the J segment 0 bases; nucleotides outside the gene matches: 5. The CDR3 region has the DNA TGTGCCACCCGACAGGGGAGCTCCTACGAGCAGTACTTC. It encodes CATRQGSSYEQYF.